This entry lists 29 T cell receptor beta chains sequenced from one sample in a study of early T cells in non-severe SARS-CoV-2 infection. TCRdb re-analysed the 5' RACE reads in MiXCR, keeping a single row per CDR3 protein. The data hold some 64,000 distinct CDR3 sequences, with approximately 9.2% observed a single time. The starting material was whole blood, obtained at baseline. All receptors derive from an adult who was a healthcare worker with PCR-confirmed SARS-CoV-2 infection or an uninfected control (not recorded which).

The rearrangement links TRBV7-6 to TRBJ2-5, with TRBD1 as a possible D gene (5 bases). The CDR3 sequence is 15 residues long. CDR1 is SGHVS and CDR2 is FNYEAQ in the germline V gene. Trimming pared 2 bases from V and 5 bases from J, leaving 15 bases between. The CDR3 DNA is TGTGCCAGCAGCTTAATGGGGCAGCAGGGCGAGACCCAGTACTTC. As protein: CASSLMGQQGETQYF.

This sequence joins TRBV19 and TRBJ2-7, with a possible D match to TRBD1 (5 bases). V lost 3 bases, J lost 2 bases, and 14 bases lay in between. The germline V gene has CDR1 LNHDA and CDR2 SQIVND (reference sequence). The CDR3 contains 15 residues. The CDR3 here is CASSINQGATYEQYF. Written as DNA, the CDR3 is TGTGCCAGTAGTATCAACCAGGGCGCAACCTACGAGCAGTACTTC.

Comments on this clonotype: This sequence may be a read error, since a much larger clone differs from it by one base. The rearrangement uses TRBV28 and TRBJ2-7; D remains ambiguous. The CDR3 is made up of 12 amino acids. The germline V and J ends were trimmed by 3 bases and 4 bases, with 7 bases remaining between them. Looked up from germline, CDR1 is MDHEN and CDR2 is SYDVKM. This CDR3 is CASSFVRYEQYF. CDR3 in DNA: TGTGCCAGCAGTTTTGTCAGGTACGAGCAGTACTTC. The whole variable domain, filled in from reference TRBV28 and TRBJ2-7, reads DVKVTQSSRYLVKRTGEKVFLECVQDMDHENMFWYRQDPGLGLRLIYFSYDVKMKEKGDIPEGYSVSREKKERFSLILESASTNQTSMYLCASSFVRYEQYFGPGTRLTVT.

This clonotype was recorded a few times. The chain combines TRBV6-2 or TRBV6-3 with TRBJ2-1; possibly TRBD1 for D (6 bases). In germline, CDR1 is MNHEY, CDR2 SVGEGT. This CDR3 region has 13 residues. Trimming pared 2 bases from V and 9 bases from J, leaving 11 bases between. In DNA form, the CDR3 reads TGTGCCAGCAGTTACACAGGGAAGGGTGAGCAGTTCTTC. Amino acids: CASSYTGKGEQFF.

This clonotype was seen many times. V is TRBV24-1 and J is TRBJ2-7; D not certain. The germline V gene has CDR1 KGHDR and CDR2 SFDVKD. The CDR3 is 11 amino acids. V lost 2 bases and J lost 3, with 1 base in between. The CDR3 DNA sequence: TGTGCCACCAGTGATTACTACGAGCAGTACTTC. Protein: CATSDYYEQYF.

This clonotype was counted at least ten times. This chain uses TRBV15 with TRBJ2-1, with D unclear. Germline V gene sequence: CDR1 LNHNV, CDR2 YYDKDF (reference sequence). Trimming pared 0 bases from V and 9 bases from J, leaving 6 bases between. This CDR3 has 12 residues. This CDR3 is CATSRDWGEQFF. The CDR3 DNA reads TGTGCCACCAGCAGAGATTGGGGTGAGCAGTTCTTC.

This clonotype was counted many times. The V gene is TRBV18, the J gene TRBJ2-7, with D perhaps being TRBD1 or TRBD2 (6 bases each). Trimming shortened V by 2 bases and J by 2 bases, and 10 bases separated the two germline ends. The CDR3 consists of 14 residues. From germline, CDR1 is KGHSH and CDR2 LQKENI. The CDR3 region has the DNA TGTGCCAGCTCACCAGCAGGGGAGGCCTACGAGCAGTACTTC. This codes for CASSPAGEAYEQYF. Full variable domain (missing parts from reference TRBV18 and TRBJ2-7): NAGVMQNPRHLVRRRGQEARLRCSPMKGHSHVYWYRQLPEEGLKFMVYLQKENIIDESGMPKERFSAEFPKEGPSILRIQQVVRGDSAAYFCASSPAGEAYEQYFGPGTRLTVT.

This chain uses TRBV12-5 with TRBJ2-1, with a weak D call TRBD2 (5 bases). The V end lost 6 bases, the J end lost 12 bases, and 15 bases lay between the germline ends. This CDR3 is 12 amino acids long. Germline V gives CDR1 LGHNT, CDR2 FRNRAP. The CDR3 spells CASGTDYFGQFF. For the CDR3, the DNA is TGTGCTAGTGGAACCGACTATTTTGGGCAGTTCTTC.

This clonotype turned up a few times. The J gene is TRBJ2-3, the V gene TRBV12-3 or TRBV12-4, with 9 positions matching TRBD1. The CDR3 spans 13 residues. V was pared by 4 bases and J by 4 bases, with 0 bases of the junction left unmatched. Here the CDR3 DNA reads TGTGCCAGCAGTTGGGACAGGGCAGATACGCAGTATTTT. It translates to CASSWDRADTQYF.

V usage is TRBV7-2 and J usage is TRBJ2-1; no reliable D call. The CDR3 length is 15 residues. Trimming pared 7 bases from V and 6 bases from J, leaving 19 bases between. Germline-derived CDR1 and CDR2 are SGHTA and FQGNSA. The CDR3 reads CASTPPPPDLNEQFF. The CDR3 DNA reads as TGTGCCAGCACCCCTCCACCCCCCGATCTCAATGAGCAGTTCTTC.

This clonotype was counted many times. The chain is built from TRBV10-3 and TRBJ1-2; D is undetermined. This CDR3 contains 15 residues. The germline CDR1 and CDR2 sequences are ENHRY and SYGVKD. With 3 bases removed from V and 2 bases from J, the gap between germline ends came to 13 bases. CDR3 region: CAISDHHSRNYGYTF. CDR3 nucleotide sequence: TGTGCCATCAGTGACCACCACAGCCGAAACTATGGCTACACCTTC.

The rearrangement joins TRBV7-2 to TRBJ2-3; tentative D call: TRBD2 (5 bases). Per germline, CDR1 SGHTA and CDR2 FQGNSA. V was clipped by 5 bases and J by 0 bases, with 12 bases between them. This CDR3 has 15 residues. The CDR3 bases are TGTGCCAGCAGCCTCCGGGGTACTAGCACAGATACGCAGTATTTT. Encoded protein: CASSLRGTSTDTQYF.

This clonotype was observed a few times. The chain recombines TRBV4-3 with TRBJ2-7, with D hard to call. From germline, CDR1 is LGHNA and CDR2 YSLEER. The CDR3 spans 14 residues. V was pared by 1 base and J by 3 bases, with 10 bases between. CDR3: CASSQGVAYYEQYF. DNA of the CDR3: TGCGCCAGCAGCCAAGGGGTAGCATACTACGAGCAGTACTTC.

The rearrangement uses TRBV5-1 and TRBJ2-7; weak D call: TRBD1 (5 bases). Germline CDR1 is SGHRS and CDR2 is YFSETQ. Trimming pared 4 bases from V and 5 bases from J, leaving 10 bases between. CDR3 length: 12 residues. This CDR3 is CASSLNRNEQYF. For the CDR3, the DNA is TGCGCCAGCAGCCTCAACAGGAACGAGCAGTACTTC.

This clonotype was detected many times. This rearrangement joins TRBV7-3 to TRBJ2-7, with D perhaps matching TRBD2 (5 bases). V lost 6 bases, J lost 2 bases, and 8 bases lay in between. Germline CDR1 SGHTA, CDR2 FQGTGA. The CDR3 consists of 12 residues. The CDR3 is CASRFGTYEQYF. The CDR3, as DNA: TGTGCCAGCAGGTTCGGGACCTACGAGCAGTACTTC.

This clonotype was seen more than once but under ten times. The CDR3 DNA reads as TGTGCCAGCAAAGGGCAGACTGAAGCTTTCTTT. Its translation: CASKGQTEAFF. The V gene is TRBV2, the J gene TRBJ1-1; D is unresolved. The germline V and J ends were trimmed by 7 bases and 5 bases, with 8 bases remaining between them. CDR3 length: 11 residues. CDR1 and CDR2 (germline): SNHLY, FYNNEI.

The table lists this clonotype with a few counts. The chain joins TRBV6-5 to TRBJ1-3; 7 bases match TRBD1. This CDR3 contains 15 residues. The J segment lost 3 bases and the V segment lost 0 bases, leaving 2 bases of the junction unmatched. The germline V gene encodes CDR1 MNHEY and CDR2 SVGAGI. Written as DNA, the CDR3 is TGTGCCAGCAGTTACTCGACAGGGTTTGGAAACACCATATATTTT. As protein: CASSYSTGFGNTIYF.

This clonotype was observed a few times. The CDR3, as DNA: TGTGCCAGCAGTTTCGTTGGGCTAGCGGGCTACAATGAGCAGTTCTTC. Amino acids: CASSFVGLAGYNEQFF. The genes are TRBV12-3 or TRBV12-4 and TRBJ2-1; TRBD2 aligns across 8 bases. Losses at the gene ends were 3 bases for V and 3 bases for J; bases not matched to a gene: 7. This CDR3 has 16 amino acids.

In its sample, this clonotype was seen a few times. The chain joins TRBV20-1 to TRBJ2-3, with D uncertain. The CDR3 has 12 residues. From germline, CDR1 is DFQATT and CDR2 SNEGSKA (reference sequence). V lost 4 bases and J lost 7, with 12 bases in between. DNA of the CDR3: TGCAGTGCTAAGGATTTGGGAAATACGCAGTATTTT. Its translation is CSAKDLGNTQYF.

This clonotype was seen many times. The genes are TRBV15 and TRBJ2-2; 7 nucleotides match TRBD1. Germline CDR1 and CDR2: LNHNV and YYDKDF (reference sequence). V shed 3 bases and J 5 bases; nucleotides not matched to a gene: 6. This CDR3 has 15 amino acids. The CDR3 sequence is CATSRGDRDTGELFF. The CDR3 DNA reads TGTGCCACCAGCAGGGGCGACAGGGATACCGGGGAGCTGTTTTTT.

This chain connects TRBV29-1 to TRBJ1-1, with 8 bases lining up with TRBD1. Germline V gene data show CDR1 as SQVTM and CDR2 as ANQGSEA. The CDR3 covers 13 residues. With V trimmed by 4 bases and J by 5 bases, 6 bases remained unmatched. The DNA of the CDR3 is TGCAGCGTTGGGCGACAGGGGAGGACTGAAGCTTTCTTT. The encoded protein is CSVGRQGRTEAFF.

In nucleotides, the CDR3 is TGCAGTGCTAGACTTCCCGGGTACACCGGGGAGCTGTTTTTT. Its translation: CSARLPGYTGELFF. The chain has TRBV20-1 and TRBJ2-2, with D unclear. This CDR3 has 14 residues. CDR1 is DFQATT, CDR2 SNEGSKA, per germline (reference sequence). V shed 2 bases and J shed 3 bases, with 10 bases lying between them.

This clonotype was detected ten times or more. This chain joins TRBV6-4 and TRBJ2-6, with D perhaps matching TRBD1 or TRBD2 (6 bases each). Germline V lookup: CDR1 MRHNA, CDR2 SNTAGT. CDR3 length equals 15 residues. The ends were cut back, 5 bases at V and 0 bases at J, with 8 bases in the middle. The CDR3 protein is CASSSGASGANVLTF. CDR3 sequence (DNA): TGTGCCAGCAGTTCGGGGGCCTCTGGGGCCAACGTCCTGACTTTC.

This clonotype was recorded many times. The chain uses TRBV7-3 and TRBJ2-5, with D possibly being TRBD2 (6 bases). This CDR3 is built from 15 residues. Germline V CDR1 and CDR2: SGHTA, FQGTGA. Between the trimmed V and J ends, which lost 5 bases and 2 bases, there was a span of 15 bases. CDR3 bases: TGTGCCAGCAGCCCGTTGGCGGGAAAACAAGAGACCCAGTACTTC. Translating it yields CASSPLAGKQETQYF.

The CDR3 spells CASSFFGNEQFF. CDR3 nucleotides: TGTGCCAGCAGTTTTTTCGGGAATGAGCAGTTCTTC. The chain couples TRBV12-3 or TRBV12-4 to TRBJ2-1; unclear D gene. The CDR3 contains 12 residues. V lost 3 bases, J lost 7 bases, and 7 bases lay in between.

This clonotype has a handful of counts. The chain is built from TRBV7-9 and TRBJ2-1, with 9 bases matching TRBD1. V was clipped by 1 base and J by 15 bases; unmatched bases: 1. Germline CDR1 is SEHNR and CDR2 is FQNEAQ (reference sequence). The CDR3 is 11 amino acids. CDR3 DNA: TGTGCCAGCAGCTTAGGGGACAGGGCGTTCTTC. It codes for CASSLGDRAFF.

This clonotype was found many times. J is TRBJ2-1 and V is TRBV6-6; the match to TRBD2 covers 8 bases. CDR1 and CDR2 from the germline V gene are MNHNY and SVGAGI (reference sequence). The CDR3 has 17 residues. Unmatched junction bases numbered 4, after V lost 0 bases and J lost 0 bases. The CDR3 sequence is CASSYSRSGSSYNEQFF. In nucleotides, the CDR3 is TGTGCCAGCAGTTACTCGAGAAGCGGGAGCTCCTACAATGAGCAGTTCTTC.

This clonotype was picked up a small number of times. This chain connects TRBV20-1 to TRBJ1-5; D is possibly TRBD1 (6 bases). Trimming stripped 6 bases from V and 4 bases from J, with 19 bases between. CDR3 length: 15 amino acids. CDR1 is DFQATT and CDR2 is SNEGSKA in the germline V gene (reference sequence). The CDR3: CSAGRRTDQNQPQHF. CDR3 DNA: TGCAGTGCCGGACGCCGGACAGATCAGAATCAGCCCCAGCATTTT.

This clonotype was counted ten times or more. This chain links TRBV6-2 or TRBV6-3 with TRBJ2-1, with 7 nucleotides matching TRBD1. The CDR3 loop spans 14 amino acids. V was pared by 8 bases and J by 1 base, with 5 bases of the junction left unmatched. Germline assignment: CDR1 MNHEY and CDR2 SVGEGT. CDR3 nucleotides: TGTGCCAGCGACAGGGACCCGTCCTACAATGAGCAGTTCTTC. Its translation is CASDRDPSYNEQFF.